This TCR beta chain was sequenced for a study of T cell responses to AZD1222 COVID-19 vaccine. Across the study: Second doses were pooled across both intervals (about 4 or about 12 weeks).

Only in-frame clones appear in the TCRdb table, and some are missing; sequencing was by immunoSEQ multiplex PCR. The table lists 150,000 to 200,000 clones, over 80% of them singletons. Germline V CDR1 and CDR2: PRHDT, FYEKMQ (reference sequence). The V end lost 4 bases, the J end lost 5 bases, and 11 bases lay between the germline ends. The CDR3 consists of 14 residues. Sequencing used peripheral blood, obtained on day 0 of AZD1222 vaccination. The TCR was taken from an adult in good health. This chain links TRBV13 with TRBJ1-4, with a weak D call TRBD1 (6 bases). In DNA, the CDR3 is TGTGCCAGCAGCTCCGGACAGCTGAATGAAAAACTGTTTTTT. This codes for CASSSGQLNEKLFF.